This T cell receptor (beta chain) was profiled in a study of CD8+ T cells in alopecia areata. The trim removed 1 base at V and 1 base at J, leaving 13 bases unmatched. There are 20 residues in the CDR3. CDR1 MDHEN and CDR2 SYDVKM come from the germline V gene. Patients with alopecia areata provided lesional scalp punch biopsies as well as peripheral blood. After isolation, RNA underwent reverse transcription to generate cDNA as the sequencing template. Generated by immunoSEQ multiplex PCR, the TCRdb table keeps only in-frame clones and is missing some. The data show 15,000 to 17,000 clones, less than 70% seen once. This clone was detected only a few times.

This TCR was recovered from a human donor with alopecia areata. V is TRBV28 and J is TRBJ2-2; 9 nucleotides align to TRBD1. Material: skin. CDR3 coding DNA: TGTGCCAGCAGTTTATTTTTCCCCAGCCCGGGACAGGGGAACACCGGGGAGCTGTTTTTT. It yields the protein CASSLFFPSPGQGNTGELFF.